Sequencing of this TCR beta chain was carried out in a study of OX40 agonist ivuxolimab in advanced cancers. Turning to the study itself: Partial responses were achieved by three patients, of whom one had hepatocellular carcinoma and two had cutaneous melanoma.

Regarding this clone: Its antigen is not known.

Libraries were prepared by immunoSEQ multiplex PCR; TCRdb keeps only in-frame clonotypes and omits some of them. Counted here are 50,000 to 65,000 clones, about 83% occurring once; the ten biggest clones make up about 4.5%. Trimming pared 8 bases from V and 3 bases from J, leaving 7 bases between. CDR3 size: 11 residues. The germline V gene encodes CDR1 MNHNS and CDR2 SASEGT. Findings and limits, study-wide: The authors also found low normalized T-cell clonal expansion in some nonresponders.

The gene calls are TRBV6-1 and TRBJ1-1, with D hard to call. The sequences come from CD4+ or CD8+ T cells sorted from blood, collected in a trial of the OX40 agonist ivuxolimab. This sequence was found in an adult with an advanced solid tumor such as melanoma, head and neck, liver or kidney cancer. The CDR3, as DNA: TGTGCCAGCGTCGGCGACACTGAAGCTTTCTTT. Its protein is CASVGDTEAFF.